The present entry profiles one TCR beta chain with its context. The antigen remains unidentified. Only in-frame clones appear in the TCRdb table, and some are missing; sequencing was by immunoSEQ multiplex PCR. This sample yields some 190,000 clones, of which around 86% are seen a single time; approximately 1.5% belongs to the top ten. The data are from a study of cytomegalovirus exposure and HLA in healthy donors. About the study: Later, an analysis reported that the 120 or so validation repertoires had used the same platform as the approximately 720 first-cohort repertoires.

This CDR3 spans 13 amino acids. J was trimmed by 2 bases and V by 5 bases; bases with no gene match: 2. Germline-derived CDR1 and CDR2 are KGHSH and LQKENI. Study-level results: In the roughly 110 validation repertoires, about 94% of cluster scores exceeded 0, per a later analysis. Cytomegalovirus status, reportedly, was diagnosed with high specificity and sensitivity by the classifier. Most TCRs appeared rarely, but some public TCRs recurred in many donors.

V and J are TRBV18 and TRBJ2-5; 7 bases line up with TRBD1. Sequenced input: PBMCs. The TCR originated in a young woman in good health and CMV-seronegative. The CDR3 nucleotides read TGTGCCAGCTCAACGACAGGGCAAGAGACCCAGTACTTC. Translated: CASSTTGQETQYF.